These T cell receptor beta chains were read from a single sample in a study of OX40 agonist ivuxolimab in advanced cancers. Sequenced by immunoSEQ multiplex PCR; TCRdb stores in-frame clones only, minus some. This table has 75,000 to 95,000 clones, around 86% appearing once. The sequenced sample was CD4+ or CD8+ T cells sorted from blood, obtained in a trial of the OX40 agonist ivuxolimab. The receptors come from an adult with an advanced solid tumor such as melanoma, head and neck, liver or kidney cancer. The CDR3 runs from the conserved cysteine through the conserved F or W. D genes are given only for firm matches. The size field is filled for only some rows; it gives once, few, many or a size class.

J: TRBJ2-7
size: -
length: 14
D: -
V: TRBV6-1
CDR3: CASNTGANFYEQYF
DNA: TGTGCCAGCAATACCGGGGCCAACTTCTACGAGCAGTACTTC

J: TRBJ1-5
size: -
length: 17
D: -
V: TRBV19
CDR3: CASSPPGSSLRNQPQHF
DNA: TGTGCCAGTAGTCCCCCCGGGTCCTCCCTGAGGAATCAGCCCCAGCATTTT

J: TRBJ1-1
size: -
length: 15
D: TRBD1
V: TRBV10-3
CDR3: CAISVQGAGSTEAFF
DNA: TGTGCCATCAGTGTGCAGGGGGCGGGGAGCACTGAAGCTTTCTTT

J: TRBJ2-6
size: -
length: 14
D: TRBD1
V: TRBV2
CDR3: CASTRGQRANVLTF
DNA: TGTGCCAGCACAAGGGGACAGAGGGCCAACGTCCTGACTTTC

J: TRBJ1-3
size: -
length: 20
D: -
V: TRBV21-1
CDR3: CASSKDFRGIVVRTGNTIYF
DNA: TGTGCCAGCAGCAAAGACTTCCGGGGAATTGTGGTGAGAACTGGAAACACCATATATTTT

J: TRBJ1-2
size: -
length: 14
D: -
V: TRBV30
CDR3: CAWSLRRDDYGYTF
DNA: TGTGCCTGGAGCCTCCGGAGGGATGACTATGGCTACACCTTC

J: TRBJ2-6
size: -
length: 18
D: TRBD1
V: TRBV27
CDR3: CASSLKTGASSGANVLTF
DNA: TGTGCCAGCAGTTTAAAGACAGGGGCGAGCTCTGGGGCCAACGTCCTGACTTTC

J: TRBJ1-2
size: -
length: 14
D: -
V: TRBV30
CDR3: CALTPGGGGYGYTF
DNA: TGTGCCTTAACCCCAGGAGGGGGAGGCTATGGCTACACCTTC

J: TRBJ1-2
size: few
length: 15
D: TRBD1
V: TRBV6-5
CDR3: CASTSSGTGVYGYTF
DNA: TGTGCCAGCACCTCTAGCGGGACAGGGGTTTATGGCTACACCTTC

J: TRBJ1-1
size: -
length: 14
D: TRBD1
V: TRBV7-3
CDR3: CASSSTGVNTEAFF
DNA: TGTGCCAGCAGCTCGACAGGGGTTAACACTGAAGCTTTCTTT

J: TRBJ2-7
size: -
length: 16
D: TRBD2
V: TRBV18
CDR3: CASSPLTSGSSYEQYF
DNA: TGTGCCAGCTCACCCCTGACTAGCGGGAGCTCCTACGAGCAGTACTTC

J: TRBJ1-1
size: -
length: 14
D: -
V: TRBV7-8
CDR3: CASSLRGSGTEAFF
DNA: TGTGCCAGCAGCCTGCGGGGGTCGGGCACTGAAGCTTTCTTT

J: TRBJ1-2
size: -
length: 13
D: -
V: TRBV30
CDR3: CAYGQRGGSGYTF
DNA: TGTGCATATGGGCAGCGGGGGGGAAGTGGCTACACCTTC

J: TRBJ1-4
size: -
length: 15
D: TRBD1
V: TRBV19
CDR3: CASSPSGQPNEKLFF
DNA: TGTGCCAGTAGTCCGTCGGGACAGCCTAATGAAAAACTGTTTTTT

J: TRBJ2-7
size: -
length: 14
D: -
V: TRBV6-1
CDR3: CASTGMDTRYEQYF
DNA: TGTGCCAGCACCGGGATGGACACCCGCTACGAGCAGTACTTC

J: TRBJ2-1
size: -
length: 16
D: TRBD2
V: TRBV5-8
CDR3: CASSLGGGGARNEQFF
DNA: TGTGCCAGCAGCTTGGGCGGCGGGGGGGCCCGAAATGAGCAGTTCTTC

J: TRBJ1-6
size: -
length: 14
D: -
V: TRBV7-2
CDR3: CASSGRTGPSPLHF
DNA: TGTGCCAGCAGCGGGCGGACGGGGCCCTCACCCCTCCACTTT

J: TRBJ1-2
size: few
length: 13
D: -
V: TRBV19
CDR3: CASSIPANYGYTF
DNA: TGTGCCAGTAGTATCCCAGCCAACTATGGCTACACCTTC

J: TRBJ2-3
size: once
length: 15
D: TRBD2
V: TRBV7-2
CDR3: CASSRLAGMSDTQYF
DNA: TGTGCCAGCAGTCGACTAGCGGGAATGTCAGATACGCAGTATTTT

J: TRBJ1-1
size: -
length: 15
D: -
V: TRBV5-1
CDR3: CASNLQGGLNTEAFF
DNA: TGCGCCAGCAACCTACAGGGCGGGTTGAACACTGAAGCTTTCTTT

J: TRBJ1-2
size: -
length: 13
D: -
V: TRBV5-1
CDR3: CASSVGSNYGYTF
DNA: TGCGCCAGCAGCGTCGGGTCGAACTATGGCTACACCTTC

J: TRBJ1-3
size: -
length: 16
D: -
V: TRBV4-3
CDR3: CASSQDLGGSGNTIYF
DNA: TGCGCCAGCAGCCAAGATCTAGGGGGCTCTGGAAACACCATATATTTT

J: TRBJ2-2
size: -
length: 13
D: -
V: TRBV5-5
CDR3: CASSLYLAGELFF
DNA: TGTGCCAGCAGCTTGTACCTCGCCGGGGAGCTGTTTTTT

J: TRBJ2-1
size: -
length: 14
D: -
V: TRBV29-1
CDR3: CSVVMVTAYNEQFF
DNA: TGCAGCGTTGTCATGGTAACAGCCTACAATGAGCAGTTCTTC

J: TRBJ2-7
size: few
length: 18
D: -
V: TRBV21-1
CDR3: CASSSGTGAWMGSYEQYF
DNA: TGTGCCAGCAGCTCCGGGACAGGGGCTTGGATGGGTAGCTACGAGCAGTACTTC

J: TRBJ2-7
size: -
length: 15
D: TRBD2
V: TRBV11-3
CDR3: CASSLFSGSSYEQYF
DNA: TGTGCCAGCAGCTTATTTAGCGGGAGCTCCTACGAGCAGTACTTC

J: TRBJ2-3
size: -
length: 14
D: -
V: TRBV7-2
CDR3: CASSSRGGADTQYF
DNA: TGTGCCAGCAGCTCAAGGGGGGGAGCAGATACGCAGTATTTT

J: TRBJ1-1
size: -
length: 14
D: -
V: TRBV6-5
CDR3: CASRLQGWDTEAFF
DNA: TGTGCCAGCAGATTACAGGGATGGGACACTGAAGCTTTCTTT

J: TRBJ1-2
size: -
length: 12
D: -
V: TRBV6-5
CDR3: CASENGGYGYTF
DNA: TGTGCCAGCGAAAACGGCGGCTATGGCTACACCTTC

J: TRBJ1-6
size: -
length: 17
D: -
V: TRBV4-3
CDR3: CASSQGFGLGGNSPLHF
DNA: TGCGCCAGCAGCCAAGGTTTCGGACTGGGAGGGAATTCACCCCTCCACTTT

J: TRBJ2-3
size: -
length: 12
D: -
V: TRBV6-1
CDR3: CATEGETDTQYF
DNA: TGTGCCACCGAAGGCGAGACAGATACGCAGTATTTT

J: TRBJ2-7
size: -
length: 15
D: TRBD1
V: TRBV9
CDR3: CASSPGQGERYEQYF
DNA: TGTGCCAGCAGCCCCGGACAGGGGGAGCGCTACGAGCAGTACTTC

J: TRBJ1-2
size: -
length: 15
D: TRBD1
V: TRBV6-1
CDR3: CASSIGQGQGYGYTF
DNA: TGTGCCAGCAGTATAGGACAGGGGCAGGGGTATGGCTACACCTTC

J: TRBJ1-3
size: -
length: 14
D: -
V: TRBV10-3
CDR3: CASRESREGNTIYF
DNA: TGTGCCTCCAGGGAGTCCAGGGAGGGAAACACCATATATTTT

J: TRBJ2-7
size: few
length: 15
D: TRBD1
V: TRBV6-6
CDR3: CASSYGGQGFREQYF
DNA: TGTGCCAGCAGTTACGGGGGACAGGGCTTTCGCGAGCAGTACTTC

J: TRBJ1-3
size: -
length: 18
D: -
V: TRBV4-3
CDR3: CASSQDSPSGNPGNTIYF
DNA: TGCGCCAGCAGCCAAGATTCTCCGTCAGGGAATCCTGGAAACACCATATATTTT

J: TRBJ1-1
size: -
length: 17
D: -
V: TRBV27
CDR3: CASSLSAWGRLNTEAFF
DNA: TGTGCCAGCAGTTTATCCGCTTGGGGCCGCCTGAACACTGAAGCTTTCTTT

J: TRBJ1-2
size: -
length: 12
D: -
V: TRBV29-1
CDR3: CSVEGAVYGYTF
DNA: TGCAGCGTTGAAGGGGCGGTCTATGGCTACACCTTC

J: TRBJ2-3
size: -
length: 14
D: -
V: TRBV7-2
CDR3: CASSLAPSTDTQYF
DNA: TGTGCCAGCAGCTTAGCGCCTAGCACAGATACGCAGTATTTT

J: TRBJ2-5
size: -
length: 15
D: TRBD2
V: TRBV7-9
CDR3: CATTSGRAGGETQYF
DNA: TGTGCTACGACTAGCGGGAGGGCCGGTGGGGAGACCCAGTACTTC

J: TRBJ1-1
size: -
length: 13
D: -
V: TRBV6-1
CDR3: CASSEMENTEAFF
DNA: TGTGCCAGCAGTGAAATGGAGAACACTGAAGCTTTCTTT